The 20 T cell receptor beta chains in this list originate from one sample, sequenced in a study of cytomegalovirus exposure and HLA in healthy donors. The PCR had 60 Vbeta and 13 Jbeta primers. The repertoire was sequenced with immunoSEQ multiplex PCR; TCRdb's copy has only in-frame clones and lacks some. The data contain roughly 130,000 clones, about 82% of them singletons. What was sequenced was PBMCs. These receptors originate from a boy aged 5 to 17 in good health and CMV-seronegative.

In DNA form, the CDR3 reads TGTGCCAGCAGTTATCCGGGAGGGCCACTTGAGCAGTTCTTC. Translated, it gives CASSYPGGPLEQFF. The rearrangement joins TRBV6-1 to TRBJ2-1, with 8 bases fitting TRBD2. Germline V CDR1 and CDR2: MNHNS, SASEGT. With 5 bases clipped from V and 9 bases from J, the junction kept 9 bases outside the gene matches. The length of the CDR3 is 14 residues.

This clone was observed a few times. The rearrangement uses TRBV9 and TRBJ2-3; 8 bases agree with TRBD2. Trimming at V came to 4 bases and at J to 1 base, leaving 2 bases not matched to a gene. This CDR3 comprises 14 residues. The germline CDR1 and CDR2 sequences are SGDLS and YYNGEE. For the CDR3, the DNA is TGTGCCAGCAGCCTCGGGAGGGGCACAGATACGCAGTATTTT. Translating gives CASSLGRGTDTQYF.

The chain carries TRBV30 and TRBJ2-7; 7 nucleotides line up with TRBD1. Looked up from germline, CDR1 is GTSNPN and CDR2 is SVGIG (reference sequence). The CDR3 is made up of 12 amino acids. J gave up 0 bases and V 7 bases, and 3 bases lay outside the gene matches. CDR3 sequence (DNA): TGTGCCTTGGACAGGAGCTCCTACGAGCAGTACTTC. Amino acid sequence: CALDRSSYEQYF.

The CDR3 coding sequence is TGTGCCAGCAGTCCTGAGGGCGGGCCCCTATTTGCAGAGACCCAGTACTTC. It encodes CASSPEGGPLFAETQYF. The chain carries TRBV27 and TRBJ2-5; D is perhaps TRBD2 (5 bases). In germline, CDR1 is MNHEY, CDR2 SMNVEV (reference sequence). The CDR3 has 17 residues. With 5 bases removed from V and 4 bases from J, the gap between germline ends came to 23 bases.

The chain combines TRBV7-9 with TRBJ1-1; tentative D call: TRBD1 (5 bases). The CDR3 consists of 15 residues. Germline V CDR1 and CDR2: SEHNR, FQNEAQ (reference sequence). Trimming took off 3 bases at V and 1 base at J, with 12 bases between the two ends. CDR3 nucleotides: TGTGCCAGCAGCTTCCCCCAGGGCACGAACACTGAAGCTTTCTTT. Translating it yields CASSFPQGTNTEAFF. Looking up the rest from reference TRBV7-9 and TRBJ1-1 gives the full variable domain: DTGVSQNPRHKITKRGQNVTFRCDPISEHNRLYWYRQTLGQGPEFLTYFQNEAQLEKSRLLSDRFSAERPKGSFSTLEIQRTEQGDSAMYLCASSFPQGTNTEAFFGQGTRLTVV.

The chain carries TRBV29-1 and TRBJ2-2, with D maybe TRBD2 (6 bases). Trimming removed 4 bases at V and 6 bases at J, with 6 bases between. Looked up from germline, CDR1 is SQVTM and CDR2 is ANQGSEA. The CDR3 consists of 11 residues. Here the CDR3 reads CSVGGAGELFF. DNA of the CDR3: TGCAGCGTTGGGGGGGCCGGGGAGCTGTTTTTT.

The CDR3 DNA reads as TGTGCCAGCAGTTACCGAAGGGAGGGAACATCCCTCCACTTT. Translated, it gives CASSYRREGTSLHF. The chain links TRBV6-5 to TRBJ1-6; D is undetermined. The CDR3 is made up of 14 amino acids. V lost 2 bases and J lost 14, with 16 bases in between. Germline values: CDR1 MNHEY, CDR2 SVGAGI.

The chain combines TRBV11-2 with TRBJ2-3, with 13 bases aligning to TRBD2. Per the germline V gene, CDR1 is SGHAT and CDR2 is FQNNGV. V dropped 0 bases and J dropped 6; count of bases not matched to a gene: 0. The CDR3 length is 15 residues. CDR3 DNA sequence: TGTGCCAGCAGCTTAGAGACTAGCGGGAGGGATACGCAGTATTTT. Protein: CASSLETSGRDTQYF.

The chain is built from TRBV7-6 and TRBJ2-5; D is possibly TRBD1 (6 bases). The CDR3 runs 14 residues. Germline V CDR1 and CDR2: SGHVS, FNYEAQ. Trimming pared 1 base from V and 2 bases from J, leaving 8 bases between. CDR3: CASSLGQAQETQYF. In DNA, the CDR3 is TGTGCCAGCAGCTTAGGACAGGCGCAAGAGACCCAGTACTTC.

CDR3 region: CASSFLGGGREETQYF. In DNA, the CDR3 is TGTGCCAGCAGCTTCCTCGGGGGAGGGAGGGAAGAGACCCAGTACTTC. The chain couples TRBV11-2 to TRBJ2-5; TRBD2 aligns across 7 bases. The germline CDR1 and CDR2 sequences are SGHAT and FQNNGV. CDR3 length: 16 residues. V was pared by 3 bases and J by 3 bases, with 10 bases of the junction left unmatched.

The rearrangement joins TRBV6-9 to TRBJ2-6, with TRBD1 matching over 7 bases. This CDR3 comprises 17 residues. Trimming took 6 bases from V and 0 from J; bases not matched to a gene: 8. Per germline, CDR1 MNHGY and CDR2 SVAAGI. The CDR3: CASRETGSRSGANVLTF. Written as DNA, the CDR3 is TGTGCCAGCAGGGAGACAGGGTCCCGCTCTGGGGCCAACGTCCTGACTTTC.

This clone was recorded a few times. The chain couples TRBV7-2 to TRBJ1-5, with a tentative D call TRBD1 (5 bases). Trimming removed 2 bases at V and 3 bases at J, with 11 bases between. Germline lookup yields CDR1 SGHTA and CDR2 FQGNSA. The CDR3 extends over 15 amino acids. CDR3 DNA: TGTGCCAGCAGCTTAATTCCAGGGTACAATCAGCCCCAGCATTTT. As protein: CASSLIPGYNQPQHF.

The chain is built from TRBV6-5 and TRBJ2-7, with 7 bases aligning to TRBD2. The ends lost 0 bases at V and 2 bases at J; junction bases unmatched: 7. The CDR3 is made up of 16 amino acids. From germline, CDR1 is MNHEY and CDR2 SVGAGI. CDR3 DNA sequence: TGTGCCAGCAGTTACTCTTCCAGCGGGATTGCCTACGAGCAGTACTTC. Residues: CASSYSSSGIAYEQYF.

The chain links TRBV7-2 to TRBJ2-3, with TRBD2 matching over 10 bases. Germline assignment: CDR1 SGHTA and CDR2 FQGNSA. This CDR3 has 17 residues. V shed 1 base and J 4 bases; nucleotides not matched to a gene: 8. CDR3 bases: TGTGCCAGCAGCTTAGATTTTGAGCGGGAGGGGTCAGATACGCAGTATTTT. Translation: CASSLDFEREGSDTQYF.

The CDR3 reads CASGVGLAGDVLYNEQFF. CDR3 coding DNA: TGTGCCAGCGGGGTAGGACTAGCGGGAGACGTTCTCTACAATGAGCAGTTCTTC. The gene calls are TRBV2 and TRBJ2-1, with 13 bases lining up with TRBD2. Germline V gene sequence: CDR1 SNHLY, CDR2 FYNNEI. The CDR3 length is 18 residues. The J segment lost 3 bases and the V segment lost 8 bases, leaving 13 bases of the junction unmatched.

The chain is built from TRBV27 and TRBJ2-7, with a tentative D call TRBD2 (7 bases). The CDR3 spans 15 residues. Per the germline V gene, CDR1 is MNHEY and CDR2 is SMNVEV (reference sequence). V was shortened by 5 bases and J by 3 bases, with 17 bases between the two germline ends. The CDR3 DNA reads TGTGCCAGCAGTGCCCCTGGGGGGGCAGGCTACGAGCAGTACTTC. Translating it yields CASSAPGGAGYEQYF.

This clone is a singleton in its sample. The CDR3 sequence is CASSARNRARGGDTQYF. The CDR3 DNA reads as TGTGCCAGCAGTGCCCGAAACAGGGCTCGAGGAGGAGATACGCAGTATTTT. This chain uses TRBV6-1 with TRBJ2-3; tentative D call: TRBD1 (6 bases). CDR1 MNHNS and CDR2 SASEGT come from the germline V gene. CDR3 length: 17 amino acids. V lost 4 bases, J lost 5 bases, and 22 bases lay in between.

Worth noting for this clone: Distinct nucleotide sequences in the sample also encode this CDR3. J is TRBJ2-1 and V is TRBV30; 10 bases are a match to TRBD2. From germline, CDR1 is GTSNPN and CDR2 SVGIG (reference sequence). Unmatched junction bases numbered 5, after V lost 7 bases and J lost 5 bases. The CDR3 consists of 13 residues. The CDR3 nucleotides read TGTGCCTCAGAGCGGGAGGGTGACAATGAGCAGTTCTTC. It specifies CASEREGDNEQFF.

The genes are TRBV4-1 and TRBJ2-1; D uncertain. This CDR3 has 14 amino acids. V shed 4 bases and J shed 6 bases, with 13 bases lying between them. Germline V lookup: CDR1 MGHRA, CDR2 YSYEKL. The CDR3 region is CASSLHAEANEQFF. The CDR3 DNA is TGCGCCAGCAGCCTCCACGCCGAGGCCAATGAGCAGTTCTTC.

The gene calls are TRBV4-3 and TRBJ1-1; 10 nucleotides align to TRBD1. V lost 3 bases and J lost 1; bases outside the gene matches: 8. CDR3 length: 17 residues. In germline, CDR1 is LGHNA, CDR2 YSLEER. Here the CDR3 DNA reads TGCGCCAGCAGCCACCTGCCCGGGACAGGGGAGAACACTGAAGCTTTCTTT. It codes for CASSHLPGTGENTEAFF.